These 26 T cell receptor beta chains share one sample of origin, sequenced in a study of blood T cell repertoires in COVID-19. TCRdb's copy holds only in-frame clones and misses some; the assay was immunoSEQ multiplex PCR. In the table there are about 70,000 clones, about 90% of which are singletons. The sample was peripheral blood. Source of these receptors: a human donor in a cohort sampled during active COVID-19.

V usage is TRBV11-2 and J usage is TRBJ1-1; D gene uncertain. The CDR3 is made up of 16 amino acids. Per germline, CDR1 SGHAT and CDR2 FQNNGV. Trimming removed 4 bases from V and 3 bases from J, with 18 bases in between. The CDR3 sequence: CASSSRPGRGDTEAFF. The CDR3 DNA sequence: TGTGCCAGCAGCTCCCGACCTGGGCGGGGTGACACTGAAGCTTTCTTT.

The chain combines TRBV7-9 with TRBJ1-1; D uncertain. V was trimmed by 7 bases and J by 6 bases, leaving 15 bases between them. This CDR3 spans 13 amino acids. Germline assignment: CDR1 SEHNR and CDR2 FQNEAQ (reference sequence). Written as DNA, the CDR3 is TGTGCCAGCACTACAACGGGAGGACCTGAAGCTTTCTTT. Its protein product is CASTTTGGPEAFF.

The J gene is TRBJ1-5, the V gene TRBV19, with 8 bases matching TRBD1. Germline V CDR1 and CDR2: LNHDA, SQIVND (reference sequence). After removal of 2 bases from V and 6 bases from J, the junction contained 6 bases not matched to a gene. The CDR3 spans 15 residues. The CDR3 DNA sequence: TGTGCCAGTAGTATAAACAGGGGGTTGAGTCAGCCCCAGCATTTT. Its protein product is CASSINRGLSQPQHF. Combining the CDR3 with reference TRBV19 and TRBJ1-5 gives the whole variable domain DGGITQSPKYLFRKEGQNVTLSCEQNLNHDAMYWYRQDPGQGLRLIYYSQIVNDFQKGDIAEGYSVSREKKESFPLTVTSAQKNPTAFYLCASSINRGLSQPQHFGDGTRLSIL.

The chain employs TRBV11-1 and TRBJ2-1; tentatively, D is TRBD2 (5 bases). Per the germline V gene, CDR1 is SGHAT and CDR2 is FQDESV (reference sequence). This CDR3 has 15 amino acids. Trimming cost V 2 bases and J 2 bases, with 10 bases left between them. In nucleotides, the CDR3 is TGTGCCAGCAGCTTAAGGGAGAGGGCCTACAATGAGCAGTTCTTC. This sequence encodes CASSLRERAYNEQFF. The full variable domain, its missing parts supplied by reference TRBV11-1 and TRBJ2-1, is EAEVAQSPRYKITEKSQAVAFWCDPISGHATLYWYRQILGQGPELLVQFQDESVVDDSQLPKDRFSAERLKGVDSTLKIQPAELGDSAMYLCASSLRERAYNEQFFGPGTRLTVL.

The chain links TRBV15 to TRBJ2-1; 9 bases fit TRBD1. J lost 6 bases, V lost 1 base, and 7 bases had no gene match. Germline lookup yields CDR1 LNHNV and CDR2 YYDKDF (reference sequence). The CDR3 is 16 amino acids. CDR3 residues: CATSRAWGQGSNEQFF. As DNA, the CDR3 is TGTGCCACCAGCAGAGCCTGGGGACAGGGATCCAATGAGCAGTTCTTC.

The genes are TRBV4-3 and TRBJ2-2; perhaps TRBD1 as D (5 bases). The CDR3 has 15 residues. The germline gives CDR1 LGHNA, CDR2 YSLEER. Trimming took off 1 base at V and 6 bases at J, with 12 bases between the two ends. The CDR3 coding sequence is TGCGCCAGCAGCCAAGGGCCAGGGCTCGCCGGGGAGCTGTTTTTT. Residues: CASSQGPGLAGELFF.

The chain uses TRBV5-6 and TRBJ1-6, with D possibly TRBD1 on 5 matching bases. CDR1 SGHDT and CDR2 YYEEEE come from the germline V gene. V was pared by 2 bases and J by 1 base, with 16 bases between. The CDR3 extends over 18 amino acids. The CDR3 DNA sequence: TGTGCCAGCAGCTTATTTGGGGGGAGTATTTCCTATAATTCACCCCTCCACTTT. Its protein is CASSLFGGSISYNSPLHF.

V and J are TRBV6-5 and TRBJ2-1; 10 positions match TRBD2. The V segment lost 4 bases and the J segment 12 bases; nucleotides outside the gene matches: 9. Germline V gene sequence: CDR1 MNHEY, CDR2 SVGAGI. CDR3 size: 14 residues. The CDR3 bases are TGTGCCAGCAGTTCCTCCGGGACTAGCGAAGTGCAGTTCTTC. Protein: CASSSSGTSEVQFF.

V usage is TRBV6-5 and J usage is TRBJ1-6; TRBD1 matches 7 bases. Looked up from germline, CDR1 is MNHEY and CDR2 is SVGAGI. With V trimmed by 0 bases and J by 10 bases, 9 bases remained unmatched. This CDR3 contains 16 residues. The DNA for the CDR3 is TGTGCCAGCAGTTACTCCGGAGACAGGGTGGGATCACCCCTCCACTTT. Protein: CASSYSGDRVGSPLHF.

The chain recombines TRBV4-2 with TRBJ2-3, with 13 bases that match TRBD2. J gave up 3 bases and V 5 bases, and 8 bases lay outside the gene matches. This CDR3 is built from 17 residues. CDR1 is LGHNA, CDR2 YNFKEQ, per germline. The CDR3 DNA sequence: TGTGCCAGCAGCGAAACTAGCGGGGGGGCCTGGACAGATACGCAGTATTTT. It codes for CASSETSGGAWTDTQYF.

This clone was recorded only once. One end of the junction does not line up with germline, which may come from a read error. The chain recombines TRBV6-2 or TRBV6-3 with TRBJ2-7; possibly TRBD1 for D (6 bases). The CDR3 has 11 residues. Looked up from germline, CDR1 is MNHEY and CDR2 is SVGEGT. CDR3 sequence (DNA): TGTGCCAGCAGTAATGGGGGCCTTTTGACCTTC. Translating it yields CASSNGGLLTF.

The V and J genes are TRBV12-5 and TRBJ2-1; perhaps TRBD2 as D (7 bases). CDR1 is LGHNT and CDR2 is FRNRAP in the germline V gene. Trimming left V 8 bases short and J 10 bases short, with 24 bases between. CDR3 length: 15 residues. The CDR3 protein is CASRGAREAPKEQFF. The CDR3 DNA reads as TGTGCTAGTAGGGGGGCCCGGGAGGCCCCCAAGGAGCAGTTCTTC.

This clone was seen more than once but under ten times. CDR3 nucleotide sequence: TGTGCCACCCAAGGGTTTGGGAGGGTAGAGGATACGCAGTATTTT. Protein: CATQGFGRVEDTQYF. The chain combines TRBV2 with TRBJ2-3, with TRBD2 identical over 7 bases. CDR3 size: 15 residues. Germline CDR1 SNHLY, CDR2 FYNNEI. V shed 10 bases, J shed 6 bases, and the junction held 16 bases outside the gene matches.

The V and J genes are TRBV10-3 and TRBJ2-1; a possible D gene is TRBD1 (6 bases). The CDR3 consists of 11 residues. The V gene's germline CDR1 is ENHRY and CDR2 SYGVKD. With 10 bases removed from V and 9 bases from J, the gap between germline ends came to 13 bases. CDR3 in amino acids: CASTGFGEQFF. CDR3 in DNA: TGTGCCAGCACAGGGTTTGGTGAGCAGTTCTTC.

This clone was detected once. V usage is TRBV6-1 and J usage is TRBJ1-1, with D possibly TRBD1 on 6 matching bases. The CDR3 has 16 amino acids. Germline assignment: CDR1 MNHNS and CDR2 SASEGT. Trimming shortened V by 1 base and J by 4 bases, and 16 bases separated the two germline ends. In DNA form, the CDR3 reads TGTGCCAGCAGTGAAGACGGGGGGCGCCGGGCCACTGAAGCTTTCTTT. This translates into CASSEDGGRRATEAFF.

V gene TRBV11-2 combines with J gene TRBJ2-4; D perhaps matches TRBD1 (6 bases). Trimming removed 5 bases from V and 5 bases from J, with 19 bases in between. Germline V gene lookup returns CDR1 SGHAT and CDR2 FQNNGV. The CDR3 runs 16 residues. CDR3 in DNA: TGTGCCAGCAGCCACACCCCTACAGGGAGCCAAAACATTCAGTACTTC. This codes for CASSHTPTGSQNIQYF.

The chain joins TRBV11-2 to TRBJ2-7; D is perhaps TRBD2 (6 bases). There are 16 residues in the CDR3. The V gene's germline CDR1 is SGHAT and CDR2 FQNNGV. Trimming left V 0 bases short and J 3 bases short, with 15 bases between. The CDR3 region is CASSLDRASGSYEQYF. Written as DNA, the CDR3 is TGTGCCAGCAGCTTAGATCGGGCCTCCGGGAGCTACGAGCAGTACTTC.

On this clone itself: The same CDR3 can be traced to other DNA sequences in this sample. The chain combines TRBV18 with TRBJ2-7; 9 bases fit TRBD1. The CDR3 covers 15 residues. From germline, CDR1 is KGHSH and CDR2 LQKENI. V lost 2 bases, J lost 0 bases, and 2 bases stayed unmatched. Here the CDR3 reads CASSPGQGSSYEQYF. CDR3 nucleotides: TGTGCCAGCTCACCAGGACAGGGGAGCTCCTACGAGCAGTACTTC.

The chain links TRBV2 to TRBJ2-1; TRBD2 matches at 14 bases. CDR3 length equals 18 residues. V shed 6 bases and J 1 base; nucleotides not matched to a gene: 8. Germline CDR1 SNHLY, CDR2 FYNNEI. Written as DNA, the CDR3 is TGTGCCAGCAGCACGACTAGCGGGGGGGAATTATCCTACAATGAGCAGTTCTTC. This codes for CASSTTSGGELSYNEQFF.

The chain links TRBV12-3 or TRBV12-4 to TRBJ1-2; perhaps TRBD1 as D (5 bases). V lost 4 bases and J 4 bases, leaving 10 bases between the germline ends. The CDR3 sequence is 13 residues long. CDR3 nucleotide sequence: TGTGCCAGCAGTTACAGGTGGGCCTATGGCTACACCTTC. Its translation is CASSYRWAYGYTF.

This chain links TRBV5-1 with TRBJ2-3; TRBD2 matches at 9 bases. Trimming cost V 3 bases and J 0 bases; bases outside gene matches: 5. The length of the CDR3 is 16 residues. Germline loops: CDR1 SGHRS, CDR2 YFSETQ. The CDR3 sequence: CASSSYSGGSTDTQYF. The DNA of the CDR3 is TGCGCCAGCAGCTCCTATAGCGGGGGCAGCACAGATACGCAGTATTTT. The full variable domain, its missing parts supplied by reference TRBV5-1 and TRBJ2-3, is KAGVTQTPRYLIKTRGQQVTLSCSPISGHRSVSWYQQTPGQGLQFLFEYFSETQRNKGNFPGRFSGRQFSNSRSEMNVSTLELGDSALYLCASSSYSGGSTDTQYFGPGTRLTVL.

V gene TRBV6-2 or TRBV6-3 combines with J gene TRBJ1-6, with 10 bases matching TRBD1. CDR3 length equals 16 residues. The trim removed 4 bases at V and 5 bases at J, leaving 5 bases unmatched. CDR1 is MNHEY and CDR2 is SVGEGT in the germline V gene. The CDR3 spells CASSFPGTGDNSPLHF. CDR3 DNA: TGTGCCAGCAGTTTCCCCGGGACAGGGGATAATTCACCCCTCCACTTT.

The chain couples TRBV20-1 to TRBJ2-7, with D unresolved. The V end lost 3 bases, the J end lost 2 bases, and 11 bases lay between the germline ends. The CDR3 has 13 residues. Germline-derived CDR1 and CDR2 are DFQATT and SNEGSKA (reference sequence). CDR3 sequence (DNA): TGCAGTGCTAGTCAAGGCGGAACCTACGAGCAGTACTTC. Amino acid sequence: CSASQGGTYEQYF.

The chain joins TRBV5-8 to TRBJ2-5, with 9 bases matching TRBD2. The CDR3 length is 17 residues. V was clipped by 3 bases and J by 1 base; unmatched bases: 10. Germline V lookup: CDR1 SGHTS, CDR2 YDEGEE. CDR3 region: CASSSVAQRGVQETQYF. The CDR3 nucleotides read TGTGCCAGCAGCTCGGTCGCCCAGCGGGGGGTCCAAGAGACCCAGTACTTC.

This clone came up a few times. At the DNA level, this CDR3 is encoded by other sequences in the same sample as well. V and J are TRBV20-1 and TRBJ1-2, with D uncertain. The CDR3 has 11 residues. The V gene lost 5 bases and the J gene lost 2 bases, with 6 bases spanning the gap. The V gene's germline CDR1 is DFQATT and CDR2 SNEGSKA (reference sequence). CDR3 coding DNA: TGCAGTGCTTCCGTAAACTATGGCTACACCTTC. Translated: CSASVNYGYTF.

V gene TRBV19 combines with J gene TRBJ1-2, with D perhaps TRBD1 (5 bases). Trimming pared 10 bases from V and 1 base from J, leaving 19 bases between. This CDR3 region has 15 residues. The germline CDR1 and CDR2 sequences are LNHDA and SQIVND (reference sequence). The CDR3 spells CATQGRSLDNYGYTF. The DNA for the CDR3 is TGTGCCACCCAGGGTCGTAGTCTAGATAACTATGGCTACACCTTC.